The 32 T cell receptor beta chains presented below share a single source sample, sequenced in a study of CD8+ T cells in alopecia areata. cDNA serving as the sequencing template came from extracted, reverse transcribed RNA. Some clones are missing from TCRdb's copy, which holds only in-frame ones; the method was immunoSEQ multiplex PCR. The sample carries about 110,000 clones, 55% to 60% recorded once. Sequenced input: NKG2D-low CD8+ T cells sorted from blood. The receptors shown here come from a human donor with alopecia areata.

The chain links TRBV4-2 to TRBJ1-1; D call uncertain. CDR3 length: 13 residues. Germline CDR1 LGHNA, CDR2 YNFKEQ. Trimming pared 2 bases from V and 5 bases from J, leaving 9 bases between. The CDR3 nucleotides are TGTGCCAGCAGCCAAAGGCAAATGACTGAAGCTTTCTTT. Its translation is CASSQRQMTEAFF.

The V gene is TRBV28, the J gene TRBJ1-1; 11 nucleotides align to TRBD1. CDR1 and CDR2 (germline): MDHEN, SYDVKM. Trimming cost V 1 base and J 7 bases; bases outside gene matches: 8. CDR3 size: 16 residues. The CDR3: CASSLYKDRGPIEAFF. CDR3 in DNA: TGTGCCAGCAGTTTATACAAGGACAGGGGGCCGATTGAAGCTTTCTTT.

On this clone itself: Within the sample, other DNA sequences also encode this same CDR3. The chain carries TRBV5-1 and TRBJ2-7; 8 nucleotides align to TRBD2. Per germline, CDR1 SGHRS and CDR2 YFSETQ. CDR3 length: 14 residues. J gave up 0 bases and V 4 bases, and 3 bases lay outside the gene matches. CDR3 nucleotide sequence: TGCGCCAGCAGCCTAACTAGCGGCTCCTACGAGCAGTACTTC. It is translated as CASSLTSGSYEQYF.

The chain combines TRBV2 with TRBJ2-7, with a tentative D call TRBD1 (5 bases). The J call may be mistaken, given a closer DNA end match to TRBJ2-1. Germline CDR1 SNHLY, CDR2 FYNNEI. CDR3 length: 14 amino acids. DNA of the CDR3: TGTGCCAGCAGTGAAGCTGGACACCTCAATGAGCAGTTCTTC. The encoded protein is CASSEAGHLNEQFF.

The rearrangement links TRBV21-1 to TRBJ2-7; the table's D call, TRBD1, has no DNA check behind it. TRBV21-1 has pseudogene status. This CDR3 is 17 amino acids long. CDR3 residues: CASSKTSLQGSSYEQYF. The CDR3 DNA reads TGTGCCAGCAGCAAAACCTCTCTGCAGGGGAGCTCCTACGAGCAGTACTTC.

This chain uses TRBV28 with TRBJ2-3, with D perhaps matching TRBD2 (5 bases). Germline assignment: CDR1 MDHEN and CDR2 SYDVKM. V was cut by 3 bases and J by 2 bases, with 12 bases left in between. The CDR3 consists of 15 residues. The CDR3 loop reads CASSFIGSPTDTQYF. The DNA of the CDR3 is TGTGCCAGCAGTTTCATTGGGAGCCCCACAGATACGCAGTATTTT.

This clone has a handful of counts. This chain uses TRBV28 with TRBJ1-1; D may be TRBD1 (5 bases). CDR3 length: 14 amino acids. Germline CDR1 MDHEN, CDR2 SYDVKM. The V and J ends lost 1 base and 6 bases respectively, with 12 bases between them. The CDR3 region has the DNA TGTGCCAGCAGTTTATCGGGCAGGGAAGCTGAAGCTTTCTTT. Translation gives CASSLSGREAEAFF.

This CDR3 reads CASSLDSTRDTQYF. CDR3 coding DNA: TGCGCCAGCAGCTTAGATTCCACCCGGGATACGCAGTATTTT. This rearrangement joins TRBV5-1 to TRBJ2-3; D gene unclear. Trimming removed 2 bases at V and 6 bases at J, with 13 bases between. From germline, CDR1 is SGHRS and CDR2 YFSETQ. CDR3 size: 14 residues.

The genes are TRBV4-2 and TRBJ2-7; 10 bases are a match to TRBD2. CDR1 and CDR2 from the germline V gene are LGHNA and YNFKEQ. After removal of 0 bases from V and 6 bases from J, the junction contained 8 bases not matched to a gene. The CDR3 is 16 residues long. The CDR3 coding sequence is TGTGCCAGCAGCCAAGATTTGAGCGGGAGGGCCGTCGAGCAGTACTTC. It codes for CASSQDLSGRAVEQYF.

This sequence joins TRBV4-1 and TRBJ2-7; possibly TRBD2 for D (5 bases). Per the germline V gene, CDR1 is MGHRA and CDR2 is YSYEKL. V lost 5 bases and J 3 bases, leaving 17 bases between the germline ends. The length of the CDR3 is 15 residues. The CDR3 DNA sequence: TGCGCCAGCAGCTCCACCCTCCCGGGATTCTACGAGCAGTACTTC. Amino acids: CASSSTLPGFYEQYF.

This clone was picked up a small number of times. The V gene is TRBV7-2, the J gene TRBJ2-2; no definite D call. The CDR3 extends over 15 amino acids. Trimming left V 3 bases short and J 0 bases short, with 8 bases between. Germline-derived CDR1 and CDR2 are SGHTA and FQGNSA. The CDR3 reads CASSFNAANTGELFF. The DNA of the CDR3 is TGTGCCAGCAGCTTTAACGCTGCGAACACCGGGGAGCTGTTTTTT.

The V gene is TRBV4-2, the J gene TRBJ2-7, with 11 bases identical to TRBD1. The CDR3 has 15 residues. Germline V CDR1 and CDR2: LGHNA, YNFKEQ. Trimming removed 5 bases from V and 6 bases from J; junction bases left unmatched: 9. This chain's CDR3 is CASSSRDRGEREQYF. The CDR3 coding sequence is TGTGCCAGCAGCTCCCGGGACAGGGGGGAACGCGAGCAGTACTTC.

This clone showed up just a few times. The chain is built from TRBV4-1 and TRBJ1-1, with D possibly being TRBD1 (5 bases). Trimming left V 3 bases short and J 7 bases short, with 12 bases between. This CDR3 contains 13 residues. CDR1 and CDR2 (germline): MGHRA, YSYEKL. The chain's CDR3 is CASSHTGDYEAFF. CDR3 in DNA: TGCGCCAGCAGCCATACAGGCGACTATGAAGCTTTCTTT.

V usage is TRBV29-1 and J usage is TRBJ2-7; D is uncertain. CDR1 SQVTM and CDR2 ANQGSEA come from the germline V gene. V lost 4 bases and J 7 bases, leaving 17 bases between the germline ends. The CDR3 length is 13 residues. The CDR3 sequence is CSVVSPASGEQYF. The CDR3 DNA sequence: TGCAGCGTTGTATCACCCGCCTCCGGGGAGCAGTACTTC.

The CDR3 loop is CASSGGDYNEQFF. CDR3 DNA: TGTGCCAGCAGTGGAGGGGACTACAATGAGCAGTTCTTC. The chain joins TRBV2 to TRBJ2-1; D possibly uses TRBD1 or TRBD2 (5 bases each). V dropped 4 bases and J dropped 3 bases, with 7 bases sitting between them. The CDR3 length is 13 residues. From germline, CDR1 is SNHLY and CDR2 FYNNEI.

The table lists this clone with a few counts. This sequence joins TRBV5-1 and TRBJ2-5; 7 bases agree with TRBD2. This CDR3 contains 12 residues. Germline trimming cut 7 bases from V and 11 bases from J; bases unmatched to any gene: 11. Germline lookup yields CDR1 SGHRS and CDR2 YFSETQ. The CDR3 sequence is CASSAGAGEQYF. The CDR3 nucleotides read TGCGCCAGCTCTGCGGGAGCGGGTGAGCAGTACTTC.

This chain connects TRBV5-1 to TRBJ2-1; TRBD2 aligns across 8 bases. V trimming: 1 base; J trimming: 1 base; junction bases outside the gene matches: 7. This CDR3 is 17 amino acids long. Germline V gene lookup returns CDR1 SGHRS and CDR2 YFSETQ. As DNA, the CDR3 is TGCGCCAGCAGCTTGATCACTAGCGGCCCATCCTACAATGAGCAGTTCTTC. It specifies CASSLITSGPSYNEQFF.

This chain uses TRBV11-2 with TRBJ2-6; the D is unclear. Germline V gene data show CDR1 as SGHAT and CDR2 as FQNNGV. V was clipped by 3 bases and J by 2 bases, with 2 bases between them. This CDR3 contains 13 residues. CDR3 residues: CASSFTGANVLTF. CDR3 bases: TGTGCCAGCAGCTTCACTGGGGCCAACGTCCTGACTTTC.

The chain links TRBV27 to TRBJ1-1, with unresolved D. There are 12 residues in the CDR3. Germline loops: CDR1 MNHEY, CDR2 SMNVEV (reference sequence). V was pared by 1 base and J by 5 bases, with 5 bases between. The CDR3 DNA is TGTGCCAGCAGTTTATGGGGAACTGAAGCTTTCTTT. Its translation is CASSLWGTEAFF.

The chain is built from TRBV10-2 and TRBJ2-7, with D tentatively TRBD1 (5 bases). The germline CDR1 and CDR2 sequences are WSHSY and SAAADI. Trimming stripped 8 bases from V and 3 bases from J, with 20 bases between. The CDR3 contains 15 residues. The CDR3 DNA is TGCGCCAGCTTCACCCGCGAGGACGGACACTACGAGCAGTACTTC. As protein: CASFTREDGHYEQYF.

This clone has more than one count but fewer than ten. This sequence joins TRBV14 and TRBJ2-5; 9 bases are shared with TRBD2. Germline values: CDR1 SGHDN, CDR2 FVKESK. The junction had 4 bases not matched to a gene; V was cut back by 2 bases and J by 3 bases. CDR3 size: 15 residues. The CDR3 DNA follows: TGTGCCAGCAGCCAACTAGCGGGACGTAAAGAGACCCAGTACTTC. It encodes CASSQLAGRKETQYF. Supplemented by reference TRBV14 and TRBJ2-5, the full variable domain reads EAGVTQFPSHSVIEKGQTVTLRCDPISGHDNLYWYRRVMGKEIKFLLHFVKESKQDESGMPNNRFLAERTGGTYSTLKVQPAELEDSGVYFCASSQLAGRKETQYFGPGTRLLVL.

The J gene is TRBJ2-1, the V gene TRBV28, with 10 bases lining up with TRBD1. Germline CDR1 and CDR2: MDHEN and SYDVKM. The J segment lost 9 bases and the V segment lost 1 base, leaving 3 bases of the junction unmatched. The CDR3 contains 14 residues. The CDR3 bases are TGTGCCAGCAGTTTATCCGGACAGGGGGGTGAGCAGTTCTTC. Amino acid sequence: CASSLSGQGGEQFF.

The genes are TRBV6-6 and TRBJ2-1; unclear D gene. The CDR3 runs to 10 residues. Germline assignment: CDR1 MNHNY and CDR2 SVGAGI (reference sequence). V gave up 4 bases and J gave up 10 bases, with 5 bases separating them. In DNA, the CDR3 is TGTGCCAGCAGTTCGGTGGAGCAGTTCTTC. Protein: CASSSVEQFF.

This chain joins TRBV13 and TRBJ2-6; D might be TRBD1 (5 bases). The CDR3 totals 17 residues. V was trimmed by 8 bases and J by 0 bases, leaving 17 bases between them. CDR1 and CDR2 (germline): PRHDT, FYEKMQ (reference sequence). CDR3 coding DNA: TGTGCCAGCGGAGAGCTAGGGGCCCACTCTGGGGCCAACGTCCTGACTTTC. It yields the protein CASGELGAHSGANVLTF.

V usage is TRBV6-5 and J usage is TRBJ2-1; 11 bases are shared with TRBD2. Germline CDR1 and CDR2: MNHEY and SVGAGI. CDR3 length: 15 residues. V lost 6 bases to trimming and J lost 4 bases; unmatched junction nucleotides: 5. CDR3 residues: CASRPTSGSYNEQFF. CDR3 sequence (DNA): TGTGCCAGCAGGCCTACTAGCGGGAGTTACAATGAGCAGTTCTTC.

The V gene is TRBV6-1, the J gene TRBJ2-5; TRBD2 matches at 7 bases. Germline CDR1 MNHNS, CDR2 SASEGT. The CDR3 has 15 amino acids. Germline trimming cut 1 base from V and 5 bases from J; bases unmatched to any gene: 7. The CDR3 DNA follows: TGTGCCAGCAGTGAAGGGGAGGGGAACAGCGAGACCCAGTACTTC. It is translated as CASSEGEGNSETQYF.

The sample holds a few counts of this clone. The chain recombines TRBV29-1 with TRBJ2-1; D might be TRBD2 (7 bases). Trimming stripped 1 base from V and 0 bases from J, with 19 bases between. CDR3 size: 18 residues. The germline V gene has CDR1 SQVTM and CDR2 ANQGSEA. CDR3 nucleotides: TGCAGCGTTGAAGGGTCGGGGGGCGCAGGTAACTCCTACAATGAGCAGTTCTTC. It yields the protein CSVEGSGGAGNSYNEQFF.

The chain has TRBV5-4 and TRBJ1-1; possibly TRBD1 for D (6 bases). V was shortened by 5 bases and J by 6 bases, with 11 bases between the two germline ends. This CDR3 contains 12 residues. Germline V CDR1 and CDR2: SGHNT, YYREEE (reference sequence). This CDR3 reads CASRQGSSEAFF. The CDR3 nucleotides read TGTGCCAGCAGACAGGGTTCTTCTGAAGCTTTCTTT.

The V call is TRBV5-6, the J call TRBJ2-1; 8 positions agree with TRBD2. The ends lost 1 base at V and 1 base at J; junction bases unmatched: 10. From germline, CDR1 is SGHDT and CDR2 YYEEEE. This CDR3 spans 18 amino acids. CDR3 sequence reads: CASSLPGGPVSSYNEQFF. The CDR3, as DNA: TGTGCCAGCAGCTTGCCGGGAGGGCCTGTAAGTTCCTACAATGAGCAGTTCTTC. The full variable domain, completed using reference TRBV5-6 and TRBJ2-1, is DAGVTQSPTHLIKTRGQQVTLRCSPKSGHDTVSWYQQALGQGPQFIFQYYEEEERQRGNFPDRFSGHQFPNYSSELNVNALLLGDSALYLCASSLPGGPVSSYNEQFFGPGTRLTVL.

The V and J genes are TRBV5-4 and TRBJ2-7, with TRBD2 identical over 8 bases. V lost 0 bases, J lost 2 bases, and 16 bases stayed unmatched. CDR1 and CDR2 (germline): SGHNT, YYREEE (reference sequence). The CDR3 length is 19 residues. CDR3 protein: CASSLEKVGVGLAPYEQYF. The CDR3 coding sequence is TGTGCCAGCAGCTTGGAAAAGGTGGGGGTTGGACTAGCCCCCTACGAGCAGTACTTC. Full variable domain (rest looked up from reference TRBV5-4 and TRBJ2-7): ETGVTQSPTHLIKTRGQQVTLRCSSQSGHNTVSWYQQALGQGPQFIFQYYREEENGRGNFPPRFSGLQFPNYSSELNVNALELDDSALYLCASSLEKVGVGLAPYEQYFGPGTRLTVT.

CDR3 amino acids: CASSLGGGPQQFF. As DNA, the CDR3 is TGTGCCAGCAGTTTGGGTGGGGGACCGCAGCAGTTCTTC. The J gene is TRBJ2-1, the V gene TRBV27, with D perhaps given as TRBD1 or TRBD2 (5 bases each). The V gene lost 3 bases and the J gene lost 11 bases, with 14 bases spanning the gap. Per germline, CDR1 MNHEY and CDR2 SMNVEV (reference sequence). This CDR3 comprises 13 residues.

V is TRBV6-5 and J is TRBJ2-1, with no clear D. V lost 5 bases, J lost 5 bases, and 13 bases lay in between. Germline values: CDR1 MNHEY, CDR2 SVGAGI. This CDR3 comprises 14 residues. CDR3 loop: CASSPRTLNNEQFF. As DNA, the CDR3 is TGTGCCAGCAGTCCCCGGACCTTAAACAATGAGCAGTTCTTC.